The T cell receptor (beta chain) described here comes from a study of T cell repertoires in ileal Crohn's disease. Study at large: Postoperative therapy was given to about half: roughly twelve thiopurines, 15 to 20 anti-TNF agents. Study conclusions and caveats: Within the first postoperative year, endoscopy came at median roughly 6.9 months. Sorted CD8 T cells held more high-frequency clones than CD4. Active smokers at surgery had more clonal expansions than non-smokers.

Germline loops: CDR1 SGHKS, CDR2 YYEKEE (reference sequence). The CDR3 runs to 14 residues. Trimming took 0 bases from V and 2 from J, leaving 8 bases between them. Sequenced by immunoSEQ multiplex PCR; TCRdb stores in-frame clones only, minus some. The sample shows 13,000 or so clones, roughly 78% of them seen only once. Regarding this clone: The antigen is not known.

Described time point: neoterminal ileum biopsy at postoperative endoscopy, about 6 months after surgery. V is TRBV5-5 and J is TRBJ1-1; D might be TRBD1 (5 bases). The sequenced sample consisted of ileal tissue. The clonotype originates from an adult with Crohn's disease. CDR3 residues: CASSLAGANTEAFF. The CDR3 DNA reads TGTGCCAGCAGCTTGGCTGGGGCCAACACTGAAGCTTTCTTT. Filled out from reference TRBV5-5 and TRBJ1-1, the complete variable domain reads DAGVTQSPTHLIKTRGQQVTLRCSPISGHKSVSWYQQVLGQGPQFIFQYYEKEERGRGNFPDRFSARQFPNYSSELNVNALLLGDSALYLCASSLAGANTEAFFGQGTRLTVV.